One sample yielded the 2 T cell receptor beta chains listed below, sequenced in a study of regulatory T cells in long-lasting Graves disease. Libraries of TCR beta came from iRepertoire HTBI primers plus Arm-PCR of CDR3 regions. Each CDR3 protein gets one entry after TCRdb re-called the multiplex PCR reads with MiXCR. The sample consists of 350,000 to 500,000 distinct CDR3 sequences, approximately 22% of them appearing once. Documented time point: persistent/refractory GD, antithyroid drugs over 5 years with positive TRAb. PBMC-extracted RNA yielded the TCR library. The sample here was peripheral blood mononuclear cells (PBMCs), taken when the disease was refractory, from a patient treated with antithyroid drugs. The receptors were sampled from a female donor with Graves disease.

This clonotype showed up many times. The chain has TRBV28 and TRBJ2-7; TRBD2 aligns across 13 bases. The CDR3 spans 15 residues. Germline-derived CDR1 and CDR2 are MDHEN and SYDVKM. V was pared by 4 bases and J by 2 bases, with 2 bases of the junction left unmatched. The chain's CDR3 is CASSSGTSGTYEQYF. The CDR3 nucleotides read TGTGCCAGCAGTTCCGGGACTAGCGGGACCTACGAGCAGTACTTC.

Many counts were recorded for this clonotype. The V and J genes are TRBV7-8 and TRBJ1-2, with TRBD1 as a possible D gene (5 bases). V dropped 1 base and J dropped 4 bases, with 10 bases sitting between them. This CDR3 comprises 14 residues. In germline, CDR1 is SGHVS, CDR2 FQNEAQ. CDR3 loop: CASSLDRGGYGYTF. CDR3 nucleotides: TGTGCCAGCAGCTTAGATCGGGGCGGCTATGGCTACACCTTC.